Listed here is a single T cell receptor beta chain. The antigen is not known. This CDR3 region has 15 residues. In germline, CDR1 is MNHEY, CDR2 SVGAGI. Trimming removed 2 bases from V and 6 bases from J; junction bases left unmatched: 7. 60 Vbeta and 13 Jbeta primers were used in PCR. The table came from immunoSEQ multiplex PCR; TCRdb's copy has only in-frame clones and leaves some out. The repertoire has about 98,000 clones, over 60% of them found once; the top ten carry roughly 8%. The data were taken from a study of cytomegalovirus exposure and HLA in healthy donors. Study-wide results and limits: Most TCR sequences were uncommon, yet certain public TCRs appeared in many donors.

This clonotype was sampled from a human donor in good health. Sequencing was done on a sample of PBMCs. J is TRBJ2-3 and V is TRBV6-5, with 8 bases fitting TRBD1. The CDR3 spells CASSYEGRGLDTQYF. The CDR3 DNA is TGTGCCAGCAGTTACGAGGGCAGGGGGCTCGATACGCAGTATTTT.